This T cell receptor beta chain emerged from a study of blood T cell repertoires in COVID-19. Turning to the study itself: The study drew acute and convalescent COVID-19 samples from the United States, Italy and Spain. PBMCs, B-cell-depleted T cells, or T cells were the source of the cDNA or gDNA that made up the material.

Generated by immunoSEQ multiplex PCR, the TCRdb table keeps only in-frame clones and is missing some. Of 300,000 to 400,000 clones detected, roughly 88% appear once; the ten largest clones hold about 0.89%. There are 16 residues in the CDR3. The germline V gene has CDR1 SEHNR and CDR2 FQNEAQ (reference sequence). The V gene lost 4 bases and the J gene lost 4 bases, with 19 bases spanning the gap. The chain uses TRBV7-9 and TRBJ1-2; D gene uncertain. The sequence derives from a woman aged 25-40 years with acute COVID-19. The specimen was PBMCs or T cells enriched from blood (not recorded which). The CDR3 nucleotides read TGTGCCAGCAGCTCTAGCGGGTACGACAAAGTCTATGGCTACACCTTC. Amino acids: CASSSSGYDKVYGYTF.